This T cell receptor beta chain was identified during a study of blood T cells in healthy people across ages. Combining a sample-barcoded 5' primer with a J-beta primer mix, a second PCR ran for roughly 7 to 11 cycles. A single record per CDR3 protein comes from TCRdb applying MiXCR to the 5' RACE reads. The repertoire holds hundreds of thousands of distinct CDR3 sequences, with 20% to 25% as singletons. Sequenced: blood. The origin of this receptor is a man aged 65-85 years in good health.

CDR3 bases: TGTGCCAGCAGCCCCACGAGGCGGGGGGAGCTGTTTTTT. The encoded protein is CASSPTRRGELFF. The rearrangement links TRBV7-3 to TRBJ2-2; no definite D call. Per the germline V gene, CDR1 is SGHTA and CDR2 is FQGTGA. The CDR3 runs to 13 residues. The ends were cut back, 5 bases at V and 8 bases at J, with 12 bases in the middle. The full variable domain, with the rest looked up from reference TRBV7-3 and TRBJ2-2, is GAGVSQTPSNKVTEKGKYVELRCDPISGHTALYWYRQSLGQGPEFLIYFQGTGAADDSGLPNDRFFAVRPEGSVSTLKIQRTERGDSAVYLCASSPTRRGELFFGEGSRLTVL.